One and the same sample provided the 3 T cell receptor beta chains below, sequenced in a study of blood T cell repertoires in COVID-19. Method: immunoSEQ multiplex PCR; TCRdb's copy keeps in-frame clones and lacks some. The sample gives about 34,000 clones, 90% of which show up once; roughly 36% is in the top ten. Sequencing input: peripheral blood. The receptors shown here come from a man in his 60s with active or convalescent COVID-19.

There are a few counts of this clone. The rearrangement uses TRBV28 and TRBJ2-1; 7 nucleotides match TRBD2. The ends lost 2 bases at V and 9 bases at J; junction bases unmatched: 13. This CDR3 is 16 amino acids long. CDR1 is MDHEN and CDR2 is SYDVKM in the germline V gene. The chain's CDR3 is CASSLTGLAESSEQFF. CDR3 nucleotide sequence: TGTGCCAGCAGTTTAACCGGGCTAGCGGAGAGCAGTGAGCAGTTCTTC.

The rearrangement links TRBV24-1 to TRBJ1-2; D possibly corresponds to TRBD1 (5 bases). This CDR3 is built from 12 residues. Germline V gene sequence: CDR1 KGHDR, CDR2 SFDVKD. The V end lost 9 bases, the J end lost 4 bases, and 11 bases lay between the germline ends. The CDR3 sequence is CATAGQPYGYTF. The CDR3 DNA follows: TGTGCCACCGCCGGACAACCCTATGGCTACACCTTC.

The V gene is TRBV27, the J gene TRBJ1-4; perhaps TRBD1 as D (5 bases). Germline-derived CDR1 and CDR2 are MNHEY and SMNVEV (reference sequence). V was trimmed by 6 bases and J by 8 bases, leaving 13 bases between them. The CDR3 has 13 residues. Here the CDR3 DNA reads TGTGCCAGCAGGGGACGAGGGAGGGAAAAACTGTTTTTT. This gives the protein CASRGRGREKLFF.